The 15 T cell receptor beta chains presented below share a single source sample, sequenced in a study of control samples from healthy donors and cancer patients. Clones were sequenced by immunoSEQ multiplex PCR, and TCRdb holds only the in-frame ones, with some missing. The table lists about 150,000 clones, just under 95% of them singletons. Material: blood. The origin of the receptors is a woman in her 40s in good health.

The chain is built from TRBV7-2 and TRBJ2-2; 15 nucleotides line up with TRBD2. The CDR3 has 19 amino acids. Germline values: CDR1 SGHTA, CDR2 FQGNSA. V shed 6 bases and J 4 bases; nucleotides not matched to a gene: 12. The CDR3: CASSRPGLAGGRSTGELFF. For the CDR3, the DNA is TGTGCCAGCAGTAGGCCGGGACTAGCGGGAGGTAGGAGCACCGGGGAGCTGTTTTTT.

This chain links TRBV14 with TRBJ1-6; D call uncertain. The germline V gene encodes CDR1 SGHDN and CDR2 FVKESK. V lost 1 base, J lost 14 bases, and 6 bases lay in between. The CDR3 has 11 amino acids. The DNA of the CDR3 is TGTGCCAGCAGCCAAGGGTGGGCCCTCCACTTT. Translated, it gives CASSQGWALHF.

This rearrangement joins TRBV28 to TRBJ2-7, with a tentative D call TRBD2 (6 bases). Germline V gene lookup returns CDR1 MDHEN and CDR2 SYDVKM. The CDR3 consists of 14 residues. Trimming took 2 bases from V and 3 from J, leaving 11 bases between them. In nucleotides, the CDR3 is TGTGCCAGCAGTTTAACGGGCGGGGACTACGAGCAGTACTTC. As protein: CASSLTGGDYEQYF.

The CDR3 DNA reads as TGTGCCAGCAAACGGGATGCCGGGGGGTTTGAAGAGACCCAGTACTTC. Its protein product is CASKRDAGGFEETQYF. The rearrangement links TRBV7-2 to TRBJ2-5, with TRBD2 identical over 7 bases. The CDR3 is 16 residues long. Germline V lookup: CDR1 SGHTA, CDR2 FQGNSA. With V trimmed by 7 bases and J by 3 bases, 14 bases remained unmatched.

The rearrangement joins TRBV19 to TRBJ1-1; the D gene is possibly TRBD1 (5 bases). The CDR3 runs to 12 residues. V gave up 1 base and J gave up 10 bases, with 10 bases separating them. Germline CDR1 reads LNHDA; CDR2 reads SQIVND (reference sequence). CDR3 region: CASSIARGAAFF. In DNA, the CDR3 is TGTGCCAGTAGTATAGCTCGGGGCGCAGCTTTCTTT. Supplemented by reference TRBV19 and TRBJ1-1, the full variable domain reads DGGITQSPKYLFRKEGQNVTLSCEQNLNHDAMYWYRQDPGQGLRLIYYSQIVNDFQKGDIAEGYSVSREKKESFPLTVTSAQKNPTAFYLCASSIARGAAFFGQGTRLTVV.

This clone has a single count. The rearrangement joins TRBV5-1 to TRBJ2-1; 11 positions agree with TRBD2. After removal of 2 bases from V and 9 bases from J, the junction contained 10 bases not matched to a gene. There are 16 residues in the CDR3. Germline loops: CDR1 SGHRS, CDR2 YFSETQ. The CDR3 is CASSFSGRAPRGEQFF. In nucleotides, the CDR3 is TGCGCCAGCAGCTTTAGCGGGAGGGCTCCGCGGGGTGAGCAGTTCTTC.

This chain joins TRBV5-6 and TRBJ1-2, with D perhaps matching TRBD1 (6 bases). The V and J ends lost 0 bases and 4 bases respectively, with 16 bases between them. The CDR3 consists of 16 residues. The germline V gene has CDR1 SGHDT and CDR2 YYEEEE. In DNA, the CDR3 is TGTGCCAGCAGCTTGGCAGCAGGGGATATATTCTATGGCTACACCTTC. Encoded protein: CASSLAAGDIFYGYTF.

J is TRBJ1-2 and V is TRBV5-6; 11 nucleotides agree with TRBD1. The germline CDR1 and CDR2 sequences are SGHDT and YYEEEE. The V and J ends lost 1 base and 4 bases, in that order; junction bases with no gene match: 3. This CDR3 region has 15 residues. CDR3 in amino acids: CASSLYGQGAYGYTF. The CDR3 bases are TGTGCCAGCAGCTTGTACGGACAGGGGGCCTATGGCTACACCTTC.

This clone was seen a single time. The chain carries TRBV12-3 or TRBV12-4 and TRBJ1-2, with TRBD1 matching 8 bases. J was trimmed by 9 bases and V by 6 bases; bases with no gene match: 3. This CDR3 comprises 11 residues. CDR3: CASSRTGSYTF. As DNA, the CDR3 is TGTGCCAGCAGCCGGACAGGGAGCTACACCTTC.

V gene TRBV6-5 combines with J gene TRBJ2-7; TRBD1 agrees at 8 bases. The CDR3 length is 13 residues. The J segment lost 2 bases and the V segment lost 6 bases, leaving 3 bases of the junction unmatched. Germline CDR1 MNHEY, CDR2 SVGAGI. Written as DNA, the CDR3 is TGTGCCAGCAGGGGGACAGGACCCTACGAGCAGTACTTC. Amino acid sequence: CASRGTGPYEQYF.

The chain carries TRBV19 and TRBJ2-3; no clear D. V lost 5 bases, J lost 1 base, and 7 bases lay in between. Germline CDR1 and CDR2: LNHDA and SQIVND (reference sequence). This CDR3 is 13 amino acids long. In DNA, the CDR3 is TGTGCCAGTAGTCAGAAGGGCACAGATACGCAGTATTTT. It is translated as CASSQKGTDTQYF.

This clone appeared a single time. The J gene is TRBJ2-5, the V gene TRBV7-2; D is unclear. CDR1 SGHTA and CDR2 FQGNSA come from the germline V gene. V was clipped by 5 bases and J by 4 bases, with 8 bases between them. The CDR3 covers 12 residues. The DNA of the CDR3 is TGTGCCAGCAGCCTCCTCTCAGAGACCCAGTACTTC. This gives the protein CASSLLSETQYF.

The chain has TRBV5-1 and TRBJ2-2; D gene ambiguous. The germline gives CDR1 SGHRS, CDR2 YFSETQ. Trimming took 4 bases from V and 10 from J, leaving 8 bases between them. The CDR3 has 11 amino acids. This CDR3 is CASSEFEELFF. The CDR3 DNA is TGCGCCAGCAGCGAGTTTGAGGAGCTGTTTTTT.

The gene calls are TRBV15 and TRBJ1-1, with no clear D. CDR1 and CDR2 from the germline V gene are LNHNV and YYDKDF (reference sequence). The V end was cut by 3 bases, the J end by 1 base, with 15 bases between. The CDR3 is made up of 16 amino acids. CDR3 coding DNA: TGTGCCACCAGCAGCCCCCGTTGGAGGACGAACACTGAAGCTTTCTTT. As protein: CATSSPRWRTNTEAFF. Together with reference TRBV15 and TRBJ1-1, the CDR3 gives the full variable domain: DAMVIQNPRYQVTQFGKPVTLSCSQTLNHNVMYWYQQKSSQAPKLLFHYYDKDFNNEADTPDNFQSRRPNTSFCFLDIRSPGLGDTAMYLCATSSPRWRTNTEAFFGQGTRLTVV.

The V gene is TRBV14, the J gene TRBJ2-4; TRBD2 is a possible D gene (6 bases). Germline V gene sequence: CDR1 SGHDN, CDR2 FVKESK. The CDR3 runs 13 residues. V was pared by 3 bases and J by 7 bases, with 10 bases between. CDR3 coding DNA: TGTGCCAGCAGCCAGAGACTAGGGAACATTCAGTACTTC. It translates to CASSQRLGNIQYF.